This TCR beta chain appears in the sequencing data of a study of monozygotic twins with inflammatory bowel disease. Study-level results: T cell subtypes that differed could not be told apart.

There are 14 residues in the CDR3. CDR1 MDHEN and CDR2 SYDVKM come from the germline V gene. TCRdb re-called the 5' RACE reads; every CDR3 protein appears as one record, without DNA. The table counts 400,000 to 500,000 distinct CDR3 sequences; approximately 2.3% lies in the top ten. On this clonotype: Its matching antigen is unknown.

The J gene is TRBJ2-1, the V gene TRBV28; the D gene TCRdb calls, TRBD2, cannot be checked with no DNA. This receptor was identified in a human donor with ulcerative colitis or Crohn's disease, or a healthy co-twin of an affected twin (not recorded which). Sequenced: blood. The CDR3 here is CASSRGVATYEQFF.